The T cell receptor beta chain described here comes from a study of beta chain features in type 1 diabetes. Study observations and caveats: PCR might favor shorter templates, but any such skew would affect patients and controls equally. Whether TCRB rearrangement is influenced by HLA type went unresolved here. Moderately but significantly shorter TCRB CDR3s were found in Type 1 diabetes patients in all four CD4+ subsets.

Only one heparinised blood draw was taken per donor, and its volume averaged about 120 mL. This clone was seen a handful of times. Its antigen is not known. The junction had 5 bases not matched to a gene; V was cut back by 7 bases and J by 3 bases. The CDR3 spans 14 residues. Germline V gene data show CDR1 as MNHEY and CDR2 as SVGAGI. Sequenced material consisted of expressed TCRB transcripts (all of the isolated RNA was reverse transcribed). The method was immunoSEQ multiplex PCR; TCRdb's version includes in-frame clones alone and lacks a portion of them. This sample yields roughly 310,000 clones, of which roughly 9.6% are seen a single time; about 0.015% belongs to the top ten.

This receptor was taken from a woman aged 25 to 39 in good health. Material for sequencing was naive CD4+ T cells from blood. The chain is built from TRBV6-5 and TRBJ1-1, with TRBD1 matching over 10 bases. The CDR3 nucleotides read TGTGCCAGCAAGACAGGGGGCGAGGACACTGAAGCTTTCTTT. This codes for CASKTGGEDTEAFF.